This T cell receptor (beta chain) derives from a study of CD8+ T cells in alopecia areata. V lost 3 bases to trimming and J lost 2 bases, with 13 bases between them. Germline values: CDR1 MGHRA, CDR2 YSYEKL. The CDR3 runs to 16 residues. The sample holds a few counts of this clone. Extracted RNA was reverse transcribed, and the resulting cDNA served as sequencing template. Profiled with immunoSEQ multiplex PCR; TCRdb holds only in-frame clones, not every one. Of around 34,000 clones listed, 55% are singletons. Material: NKG2D-high CD8+ T cells sorted from blood. This clonotype originated in a human donor with alopecia areata. The rearrangement uses TRBV4-1 and TRBJ2-2; D is perhaps TRBD1 (6 bases). The chain's CDR3 is CASSHPGTTNTGELFF. In DNA, the CDR3 is TGCGCCAGCAGCCACCCCGGGACAACCAACACCGGGGAGCTGTTTTTT.